A selection of T cell receptor beta chains follows, all from one sample in a study of STAT5B mutations in CD4+ large granular lymphocyte leukemia. Here immunoSEQ multiplex PCR was the method, and the copy in TCRdb shows in-frame clones only, minus some. Of some 41,000 clones listed, 81% were seen once; the top ten hold about 3.8%. Sequences were obtained from CD4+ T cells from blood buffy coats. Every receptor here comes from a human donor in good health. Both conserved end residues are part of each CDR3. Each record gives: CDR3 protein, CDR3 DNA, clone size, J gene, D gene, V gene. The D gene is left open where the match is weak. Not all rows give a size; the values are once, few, many and, for expanded clones, a class.

CASSTGLAGWGGQFF | TGTGCCAGTAGTACTGGACTAGCGGGGTGGGGGGGGCAGTTCTTC | - | TRBJ2-1 | TRBD2 | TRBV19
CASSESDRRYSPLHF | TGTGCCAGCAGTGAAAGTGACAGAAGGTATTCACCCCTCCACTTT | few | TRBJ1-6 | - | TRBV6-1
CARSPSCTGELFF | TGTGCCAGAAGCCCGTCCTGCACCGGGGAGCTGTTTTTT | once | TRBJ2-2 | - | TRBV5-3
CASSPGDSYEQYF | TGTGCCAGCAGCCCGGGGGACTCCTACGAGCAGTACTTC | few | TRBJ2-7 | - | TRBV27
CASSIGTGGEKLFF | TGTGCCAGTAGTATAGGGACAGGAGGCGAAAAACTGTTTTTT | - | TRBJ1-4 | TRBD1 | TRBV19
CASSPGTGGAGDYGYTF | TGTGCCAGCTCACCCGGGACAGGGGGCGCAGGGGACTATGGCTACACCTTC | few | TRBJ1-2 | TRBD1 | TRBV18
CASSESFWAELNQPQHF | TGTGCCAGCAGTGAATCGTTTTGGGCGGAGCTCAATCAGCCCCAGCATTTT | once | TRBJ1-5 | - | TRBV6-1
CASSQDRAGARTDTQYF | TGTGCCAGCAGCCAAGATAGAGCGGGGGCCCGCACAGATACGCAGTATTTT | - | TRBJ2-3 | TRBD2 | TRBV4-2
CASGLAAGADTQYF | TGTGCTAGTGGTTTGGCCGCTGGAGCAGATACGCAGTATTTT | - | TRBJ2-3 | - | TRBV12-5
CAISQQDLGTEAFF | TGTGCCATCAGTCAACAGGATTTGGGGACTGAAGCTTTCTTT | - | TRBJ1-1 | - | TRBV10-3
CASTFGSYNEQFF | TGTGCCAGCACGTTTGGCTCCTACAATGAGCAGTTCTTC | - | TRBJ2-1 | - | TRBV6-6
CATGNVGTDTQYF | TGTGCCACCGGGAATGTGGGCACAGATACGCAGTATTTT | once | TRBJ2-3 | - | TRBV6-1
CASSLSITFTGELFF | TGTGCCAGCAGCTTGTCGATTACCTTCACCGGGGAGCTGTTTTTT | - | TRBJ2-2 | - | TRBV11-3
CASSWAHSTDTQYF | TGCGCCAGCAGCTGGGCTCATAGCACAGATACGCAGTATTTT | once | TRBJ2-3 | - | TRBV5-1
CASSRQGRDIQYF | TGTGCCAGCAGCCGACAGGGGAGGGACATTCAGTACTTC | - | TRBJ2-4 | - | TRBV7-6
CASSLGGAGDTQYF | TGTGCCAGCAGCTTGGGGGGGGCAGGGGATACGCAGTATTTT | once | TRBJ2-3 | - | TRBV7-3
CASSTLVPTPEQYF | TGTGCCAGCAGTACCCTTGTCCCAACCCCCGAGCAGTACTTC | - | TRBJ2-7 | - | TRBV6-1
CASSSAGRKLFF | TGTGCCAGTAGTAGCGCGGGGCGGAAACTGTTTTTT | - | TRBJ1-4 | - | TRBV19
CASSIGMVPGELFF | TGTGCCAGTAGTATCGGGATGGTCCCCGGGGAGCTGTTTTTT | - | TRBJ2-2 | - | TRBV19
CASSPAGTQGTEAFF | TGCGCCAGCAGCCCGGCAGGGACCCAGGGCACTGAAGCTTTCTTT | - | TRBJ1-1 | - | TRBV5-1
CASRQSAGGGSDEQYF | TGCGCCAGCCGGCAATCGGCGGGGGGAGGAAGTGACGAGCAGTACTTC | - | TRBJ2-7 | TRBD2 | TRBV4-1
CASSLSRGGDTQYF | TGTGCCAGCTCACTATCGCGGGGGGGAGATACGCAGTATTTT | - | TRBJ2-3 | TRBD2 | TRBV18
CASSQGWTRLEQFF | TGTGCCAGCAGCCAGGGGTGGACACGACTTGAGCAGTTCTTC | - | TRBJ2-1 | - | TRBV7-9
CASSSSGSRGNEQFF | TGTGCCAGCAGCTCAAGCGGGAGTAGGGGCAATGAGCAGTTCTTC | once | TRBJ2-1 | TRBD2 | TRBV9
CASSPGQGHGSEAFF | TGTGCCAGCAGCCCCGGACAGGGCCATGGGTCTGAAGCTTTCTTT | - | TRBJ1-1 | TRBD1 | TRBV9
CASSEIGKGLNEQFF | TGTGCCAGCAGTGAAATTGGAAAGGGCTTGAATGAGCAGTTCTTC | - | TRBJ2-1 | - | TRBV6-1
CASSEEGQFYGYTF | TGTGCCAGCAGTGAGGAGGGACAGTTTTATGGCTACACCTTC | - | TRBJ1-2 | TRBD1 | TRBV6-1
CASNPGVGGGNQPQHF | TGTGCCAGCAACCCTGGGGTCGGAGGGGGAAATCAGCCCCAGCATTTT | - | TRBJ1-5 | - | TRBV5-8
CASSPRGRDYEQYF | TGTGCCAGCAGTCCACGAGGGCGGGACTACGAGCAGTACTTC | - | TRBJ2-7 | - | TRBV27
CASSLGGNHYEQYF | TGTGCCAGCAGTTTAGGGGGGAATCACTACGAGCAGTACTTC | few | TRBJ2-7 | - | TRBV27